This T cell receptor (beta chain) was obtained from a study of shared clonotypes between healthy human individuals. Study results and caveats: Depth of sequencing was expected to influence donor clonotype sharing.

With regard to this clone: What it binds is not known.

CDR1 is MNHEY and CDR2 is SMNVEV in the germline V gene (reference sequence). CDR3 length: 16 residues. V lost 3 bases, J lost 5 bases, and 12 bases stayed unmatched. Investigators spread the genomic DNA of each subset evenly over several immunoSEQ plates. Assay used: immunoSEQ multiplex PCR; TCRdb lists only in-frame clones, some missing. The repertoire consists of some 690,000 clones, with about 92% occurring once and the leading ten covering 30% to 40%. The sequenced sample was memory CD8+ T cells from PBMCs. Subset described: CD45RO+ cells pooled with CCR7-negative TemRA cells. The chain recombines TRBV27 with TRBJ1-2; 7 bases fit TRBD1. The sequence was collected from a man younger than 30 in good health. Some clones in this sample may be carry-over from other donors' samples. CDR3 DNA: TGTGCCAGCAGTTTCTTGTCGGAACCAGGGGGTTATGGCTACACCTTC. Translated: CASSFLSEPGGYGYTF.